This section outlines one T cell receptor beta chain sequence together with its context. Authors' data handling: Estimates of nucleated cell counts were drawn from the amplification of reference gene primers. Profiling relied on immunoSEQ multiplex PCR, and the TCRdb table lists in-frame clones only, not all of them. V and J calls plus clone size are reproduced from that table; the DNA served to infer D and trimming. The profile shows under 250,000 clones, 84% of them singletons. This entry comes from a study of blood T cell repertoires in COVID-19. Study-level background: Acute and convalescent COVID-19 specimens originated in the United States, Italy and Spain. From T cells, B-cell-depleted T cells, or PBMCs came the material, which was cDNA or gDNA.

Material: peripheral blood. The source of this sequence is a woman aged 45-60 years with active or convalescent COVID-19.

The CDR3 DNA reads TGCGCCAGCAGCTTGGACGGGAACACCGGGGAGCTGTTTTTT. This translates into CASSLDGNTGELFF. The rearrangement links TRBV5-1 to TRBJ2-2; no definite D call. V was trimmed by 0 bases and J by 1 base, leaving 4 bases between them. Germline CDR1 SGHRS, CDR2 YFSETQ. This CDR3 region has 14 residues.